The rows below give T cell receptor beta chains drawn from one sample of a study of T cell responses to AZD1222 COVID-19 vaccine. Some clones are missing from TCRdb's copy, which holds only in-frame ones; the method was immunoSEQ multiplex PCR. The table lists about 120,000 clones, about 87% of them singletons. This specimen was peripheral blood, taken on day 0 of AZD1222 vaccination. The receptors here all came from an adult in good health. Each CDR3 is given with its conserved first and last residue. Fields, in order: CDR3 length, V gene, CDR3 protein.

19 | TRBV11-2 | CASSLFARGGRSSYNEQFF
15 | TRBV7-9 | CASSLSGRAPYEQYF
15 | TRBV12-5 | CASGLSAGVRTEAFF
15 | TRBV19 | CASSAGTGIQETQYF
16 | TRBV19 | CASSITTTYSNQPQHF
15 | TRBV30 | CAWRREDRTYNEQFF
13 | TRBV18 | CASSPTEDNEQFF
15 | TRBV4-1 | CASSQGGIFNQPQHF
14 | TRBV3-1/TRBV3-2 | CASSQDRATDTQYF
13 | TRBV11-2 | CASGRGAGQPQHF